This TCR beta chain is from a study of T cells in Graves' hyperthyroidism and ophthalmopathy. This clonotype showed up many times. Amplified regions were TCR beta CDR3 sequences from RNA transcripts. Using the HTBI primer set, a first-round RT-PCR was run on the TCR CDR3. MiXCR, run by TCRdb on the multiplex PCR reads, gives a single entry per CDR3 protein. Of roughly 380,000 distinct CDR3 sequences listed, approximately 15% were seen once; the top ten hold 9.5% to 12%. With 3 bases clipped from V and 2 bases from J, the junction kept 3 bases outside the gene matches. This CDR3 is built from 15 residues. The germline gives CDR1 SGHTA, CDR2 FQGTGA.

What was sequenced was blood. The TCR originated in a woman aged 55-75 years with Graves' hyperthyroidism. This chain uses TRBV7-3 with TRBJ2-1, with 8 bases matching TRBD1. In DNA, the CDR3 is TGTGCCAGCAGCTTGACAGGGGATACCTACAATGAGCAGTTCTTC. It encodes CASSLTGDTYNEQFF.